This paragraph reports one T cell receptor (beta chain). No antigen is known for it. The data were taken from a study of T cell responses to AZD1222 COVID-19 vaccine. Across the study: Second-dose recipients at about 4 or about 12 weeks were treated as one pooled group. The study, taken as a whole, reports: Donors were mostly white British, more females; clonal diversity possibly underestimated.

Germline V gives CDR1 MNHNS, CDR2 SASEGT. This CDR3 has 13 amino acids. V lost 1 base and J lost 7, with 7 bases in between. Data came from immunoSEQ multiplex PCR; TCRdb stores just in-frame clones and leaves some out. The profile shows about 140,000 clones, 80% to 90% of them singletons. The sequences come from peripheral blood, collected on day 0 of AZD1222 vaccination. The chain has TRBV6-1 and TRBJ2-2, with D maybe TRBD2 (5 bases). This clonotype was obtained from an adult in good health. CDR3 in amino acids: CASSEVGSGELFF. CDR3 nucleotides: TGTGCCAGCAGTGAAGTTGGGAGCGGGGAGCTGTTTTTT.